This TCR beta chain was documented in a study of blood T cell repertoires in COVID-19. Study information: T cells, B-cell-depleted T cells, or PBMCs supplied cDNA or gDNA.

The count of this clone is one. The cohort comprised adults aged about 18 to 100 years residing in under 25 US areas. Symptom resolution, clearance, or two negative PCRs marked donors in Cohort 3 as recovered. This CDR3 is built from 14 residues. The germline V and J ends were trimmed by 8 bases and 5 bases, with 18 bases remaining between them. Germline V gene lookup returns CDR1 SNHLY and CDR2 FYNNEI. As processed by the authors: Amplification of reference gene primers was used by the study to estimate nucleated cell counts. TCRdb's table, derived via immunoSEQ multiplex PCR, lists solely in-frame clones and lacks some. V and J calls plus clone size are reproduced from that table; the DNA served to infer D and trimming. The repertoire holds 310,000 or so clones, with 86% as singletons.

Material for sequencing was PBMCs or T cells enriched from blood (not recorded which). The chain uses TRBV2 and TRBJ2-5, with D unresolved. The source of this sequence is a woman under 30 who had recovered from COVID-19. CDR3 DNA: TGTGCCAGCTCCAGTCTCACCCCCGGGGAGACCCAGTACTTC. Its protein is CASSSLTPGETQYF.